The text below deals with one TCR beta chain. Its antigen specificity is not known. No much larger clone exists at a distance of one base, and base qualities are not known. This specimen belongs to a study of tumor-infiltrating lymphocytes in primary liver carcinoma (dated by TCRdb to about 2017). For the wider study: Surgical resection was performed in China between 2015 and early 2016 on roughly 5 patients with histopathologically diagnosed primary liver carcinoma. Hepatocellular carcinoma (four) or combined HCC and intrahepatic cholangiocarcinoma (one) was present in the five patients, who were three men and two women aged 30 to 69 years. The five patients had tumors of stage T1-T3 N0M0, with maximum diameters ranging from about 4.2 to 11 cm. Each sample produced about 3.5 to 8 million productive TCRbeta reads, and read depth showed no significant difference between tissue types. TCRbeta repertoire sequencing, expression microarrays and whole-exome sequencing were combined in the study across five regions of each liver tumor, with adjacent normal tissue and blood also included. TCRbeta repertoire sequencing covered 35 or so specimens from 5 patients: some 25 tumor regions, 5 adjacent noncancerous liver tissues and 5 peripheral blood samples. Reproducibility between technical replicate repertoires was high, with correlation coefficients above 0.98 and mean shared-clone rates roughly 0.87.

Overall study outcomes, separate from this receptor: Repertoire overlap was found to be higher between tumor regions (mean roughly 35%) than between tumor-adjacent (around 17%) or tumor-blood (around 14%) pairs, consistent with antigen-driven expansion. Because only the TCR beta chain was sequenced and unpaired alpha chains were not captured, true repertoire diversity is likely underestimated. The top 250 clones accounted for a significantly greater share of the repertoire in tumors than in blood (p = 0.039). Since the samples were bulk and unsorted, there was no way to compare CD4+ and CD8+ T cell repertoires. With just a handful of patients in the study, the authors point out that the findings should be validated in a larger study.

Using a constant-region primer and ProtoScript II reverse transcriptase, TCRbeta-specific cDNA was reverse-transcribed from 400 to 550 ng total RNA. TCRbeta libraries were built with three nested multiplex PCR rounds, a slightly modified ARM-PCR procedure. Multiplex TRBV1-TRBV30 forward primers and a Cbeta reverse primer were used in the first two PCR rounds, each of which was run for 10 cycles. Sample barcodes and Illumina adapters were attached in a final 25-cycle PCR using Deep VentR polymerase. Before sequencing, amplicons of 200-500 bp were gel-purified using a QIAquick gel extraction kit. An Illumina HiSeq 2500 was used to sequence the TCRbeta amplicons with 250-bp paired-end reads. The study's own analysis went as follows. Quality trimming of reads was performed with Trimmomatic v0.33, and paired reads were merged with FLASH v1.2.11 so that full CDR3 sequences could be recovered. MiGEC v1.2.1b assigned V, D and J germline segments to the rearranged TCRbeta sequences. Clonotype statistics and Shannon-Wiener diversity indices were computed with VDJtools v1.0.0. Except for diversity analysis, only the 250 most abundant clonotypes of each sample were used in subsequent analyses to reduce sampling bias. TCRdb ran its own pipeline on the public reads, namely fastp trimming at Q25 and MiXCR clone calling, and kept in-frame beta chains. Duplicate CDR3 protein sequences are folded into a single record with the most common DNA and genes. None of the V and J calls come from the authors' own analysis; TCRdb made them. The sample table holds approximately 330,000 distinct CDR3 sequences, of which 65% were seen once. The top ten clones comprise under 8.5% of the sample.

Blood RNA was extracted from unsorted whole blood with TRIzol reagent; germline DNA came from the DNeasy Blood & Tissue kit. Chronic HBV infection was present in the patients, and the patients were treatment-naive at sampling. Before surgery, roughly 4 milliliters of peripheral blood were drawn into K2EDTA tubes. From its cysteine to its phenylalanine, the CDR3 spans 12 amino acids. The CDR3 DNA has 36 bases and is translated from base 1. Trimming removed 10 bases from V and 13 bases from J, leaving 23 bases between the germline ends. The germline V gene supplies CDR1 MGHDK and CDR2 SYGVNS. The chain was built from TRBV25-1 and TRBJ2-7; there is no confident call for the D gene. This TCR derives from a man aged 35 to 55 with primary liver carcinoma and hepatitis B virus infection. The sample consisted of peripheral blood. The DNA sequence is as follows: TGTGCCACCCATGGGCATGCCTACGAGCGATACTTC. This codes for CATHGHAYERYF.